The 23 T cell receptor beta chains below all came from one sample that was sequenced in a study of T cell repertoires in cytomegalovirus infection. These receptors have no known antigen. TCRdb called the reads again in MiXCR, with one record for every CDR3 protein. The table includes approximately 1,000,000 distinct CDR3 sequences, 30% to 40% detected once. Here the sequenced sample was cultured CD8+ T cells from PBMCs, taken from culture after CMV antigen stimulation. These receptors were obtained from a human donor in good health (CMV status not recorded). Some clones in this sample may be carry-over from other donors' samples.

This clonotype was picked up a small number of times. The CDR3 region has the DNA TGTGCCAGTATCGTCGGGACAGGTTCCAACACTGAAGCTTTCTTT. Translated: CASIVGTGSNTEAFF. J is TRBJ1-1 and V is TRBV6-5; the match to TRBD1 covers 8 bases. Germline V CDR1 and CDR2: MNHEY, SVGAGI. The length of the CDR3 is 15 residues. With 9 bases clipped from V and 2 bases from J, the junction kept 11 bases outside the gene matches.

The chain carries TRBV6-1 and TRBJ2-3; D might be TRBD1 or TRBD2, each matching 5 bases. The CDR3 sequence is 14 residues long. With 6 bases removed from V and 4 bases from J, the gap between germline ends came to 14 bases. Germline CDR1 and CDR2: MNHNS and SASEGT. For the CDR3, the DNA is TGTGCCAGCAGCCGCAGGGAGTTCGCAGATACGCAGTATTTT. Its translation is CASSRREFADTQYF.

This clonotype was detected ten times or more. J is TRBJ2-2 and V is TRBV7-9; a possible D gene is TRBD1 (5 bases). Trimming removed 5 bases at V and 2 bases at J, with 15 bases between. The CDR3 is made up of 16 amino acids. CDR1 and CDR2 (germline): SEHNR, FQNEAQ (reference sequence). Here the CDR3 reads CASSRTWPENTGELFF. CDR3 nucleotides: TGTGCCAGCAGCCGGACATGGCCGGAAAACACCGGGGAGCTGTTTTTT.

The V call is TRBV5-6, the J call TRBJ1-2, with D possibly being TRBD1 (5 bases). Per the germline V gene, CDR1 is SGHDT and CDR2 is YYEEEE. V was shortened by 6 bases and J by 8 bases, with 20 bases between the two germline ends. The CDR3 consists of 14 residues. CDR3 amino acids: CASKGPHTKGGYTF. CDR3 nucleotide sequence: TGTGCCAGCAAAGGACCCCATACAAAGGGGGGCTACACCTTC.

The chain employs TRBV15 and TRBJ2-2; perhaps TRBD2 as D (5 bases). Between the trimmed V and J ends, which lost 5 bases and 0 bases, there was a span of 10 bases. The length of the CDR3 is 15 residues. The germline V gene has CDR1 LNHNV and CDR2 YYDKDF (reference sequence). CDR3 sequence: CATSAMEANTGELFF. CDR3 sequence (DNA): TGTGCCACCAGCGCGATGGAGGCGAACACCGGGGAGCTGTTTTTT.

The chain links TRBV27 to TRBJ2-1; D may be TRBD2 (7 bases). The CDR3 totals 15 residues. Germline CDR1 MNHEY, CDR2 SMNVEV (reference sequence). Trimming removed 5 bases at V and 6 bases at J, with 17 bases between. Here the CDR3 DNA reads TGTGCCAGCAGTACGTGGAGGGGGGGCCGCAATGAGCAGTTCTTC. It translates to CASSTWRGGRNEQFF.

The chain recombines TRBV6-8 with TRBJ2-3; TRBD2 is a possible D gene (6 bases). CDR3 length: 14 amino acids. V was clipped by 6 bases and J by 7 bases, with 17 bases between them. Germline V gene lookup returns CDR1 MNHGY and CDR2 SAAAGT. CDR3 DNA: TGTGCCAGCAGCCCACTGGGGGGAAGAAATACGCAGTATTTT. Residues: CASSPLGGRNTQYF.

This clonotype was recorded at least ten times. The rearrangement links TRBV7-2 to TRBJ1-5; D is ambiguous. This CDR3 comprises 13 residues. V lost 4 bases to trimming and J lost 7 bases, with 11 bases between them. Looked up from germline, CDR1 is SGHTA and CDR2 is FQGNSA. CDR3 DNA sequence: TGTGCCAGCAGCTCCCAATCCGGACAGCCCCAGCATTTT. Protein product: CASSSQSGQPQHF.

This clonotype was seen only a few times. The gene calls are TRBV7-6 and TRBJ2-4; 7 positions match TRBD1. The CDR3 is 15 residues long. Germline assignment: CDR1 SGHVS and CDR2 FNYEAQ. J lost 1 base, V lost 5 bases, and 5 bases had no gene match. The CDR3 nucleotides read TGTGCCAGCAGCCCAGGGGGTGGTGCCAAAAACATTCAGTACTTC. Amino acids: CASSPGGGAKNIQYF.

This clonotype came up a few times. This rearrangement joins TRBV27 to TRBJ1-1; D may be TRBD1 (6 bases). Per germline, CDR1 MNHEY and CDR2 SMNVEV (reference sequence). Deletions cut 5 bases from V and 3 bases from J, with 13 bases between. The CDR3 is made up of 14 amino acids. The CDR3 DNA is TGTGCCAGCAGTGCACAGGGAGGGGACACTGAAGCTTTCTTT. Translating it yields CASSAQGGDTEAFF.

This chain links TRBV7-3 with TRBJ1-1; maybe TRBD1 (5 bases). There are 15 residues in the CDR3. The V gene's germline CDR1 is SGHTA and CDR2 FQGTGA. Trimming stripped 4 bases from V and 0 bases from J, with 12 bases between. The CDR3 sequence is CASSSAGNMNTEAFF. CDR3 nucleotide sequence: TGTGCCAGCAGCTCAGCAGGGAACATGAACACTGAAGCTTTCTTT. Full variable domain (rest looked up from reference TRBV7-3 and TRBJ1-1): GAGVSQTPSNKVTEKGKYVELRCDPISGHTALYWYRQSLGQGPEFLIYFQGTGAADDSGLPNDRFFAVRPEGSVSTLKIQRTERGDSAVYLCASSSAGNMNTEAFFGQGTRLTVV.

This clonotype showed up just once. One base away lies a much larger clone, so this may be a sequencing read error. This chain connects TRBV6-2 or TRBV6-3 to TRBJ2-1; D possibly corresponds to TRBD2 (5 bases). This CDR3 is 14 amino acids long. V lost 4 bases and J 2 bases, leaving 9 bases between the germline ends. Per germline, CDR1 MNHEY and CDR2 SVGEGT. The CDR3 bases are TGTGCCAGCAGTTTACTAGTGCCCTACAATGAGCAGTTCTTC. This sequence encodes CASSLLVPYNEQFF.

About this clonotype itself: Because it lacks the conserved phenylalanine or tryptophan at the end, this CDR3 is likely a read error. The DNA is left out, because the CDR3 cannot be placed on it with certainty; the CDR3 is given as TCRdb lists it. The chain joins TRBV7-9 to TRBJ1-2; the DNA was not compared with TRBD1, the D call given in the table. 12 amino acids form the CDR3, both terminal residues included. Per germline, CDR1 SEHNR and CDR2 FQNEAQ (reference sequence). The CDR3 spells CASSLGDGQLDA.

This clonotype has at least ten counts. The genes are TRBV28 and TRBJ1-1; D perhaps matches TRBD1 (6 bases). Trimming stripped 5 bases from V and 0 bases from J, with 13 bases between. The CDR3 runs 15 residues. Germline assignment: CDR1 MDHEN and CDR2 SYDVKM. The CDR3 sequence: CASSPRTAMNTEAFF. The CDR3 DNA reads TGTGCCAGCAGTCCGCGGACAGCCATGAACACTGAAGCTTTCTTT.

J is TRBJ2-3 and V is TRBV4-2; D is undetermined. With 5 bases removed from V and 6 bases from J, the gap between germline ends came to 9 bases. The CDR3 sequence is 12 residues long. CDR1 is LGHNA and CDR2 is YNFKEQ in the germline V gene. The CDR3 DNA reads TGTGCCAGCAGCATCCCCCTGGATACGCAGTATTTT. As protein: CASSIPLDTQYF.

The rearrangement uses TRBV28 and TRBJ2-6; TRBD2 matches at 9 bases. Germline CDR1 reads MDHEN; CDR2 reads SYDVKM. This CDR3 has 17 residues. With V trimmed by 3 bases and J by 4 bases, 7 bases remained unmatched. CDR3: CASSLGAGGSGANVLTF. CDR3 bases: TGTGCCAGCAGTTTGGGGGCGGGGGGGTCCGGGGCCAACGTCCTGACTTTC.

This clonotype was seen a few times. The chain uses TRBV29-1 and TRBJ2-7; 8 nucleotides align to TRBD1. The CDR3 has 11 amino acids. J was trimmed by 7 bases and V by 7 bases; bases with no gene match: 6. Germline loops: CDR1 SQVTM, CDR2 ANQGSEA. The CDR3 is CSADRGLEQYF. The CDR3 nucleotides are TGCAGCGCCGACAGGGGTTTGGAGCAGTACTTC.

The J gene is TRBJ1-5, the V gene TRBV6-2 or TRBV6-3; D uncertain. Trimming removed 6 bases from V and 2 bases from J, with 20 bases in between. Germline CDR1 reads MNHEY; CDR2 reads SVGEGT. The CDR3 loop spans 17 amino acids. The chain's CDR3 is CASRERRTSIRNQPQHF. The CDR3 DNA follows: TGTGCCAGCAGGGAGCGACGGACTTCAATCCGCAATCAGCCCCAGCATTTT.

This clonotype was detected only a few times. The chain uses TRBV7-8 and TRBJ2-7; 9 nucleotides line up with TRBD1. V shed 5 bases, J shed 2 bases, and the junction held 1 base outside the gene matches. CDR1 and CDR2 (germline): SGHVS, FQNEAQ. There are 13 residues in the CDR3. CDR3 in amino acids: CASSDRGTYEQYV. The CDR3 bases are TGTGCCAGCAGCGACAGGGGGACCTACGAGCAGTACGTC.

The rearrangement uses TRBV11-2 and TRBJ2-3; TRBD2 agrees at 11 bases. CDR3 length: 18 residues. V dropped 3 bases and J dropped 1; count of bases not matched to a gene: 9. Germline CDR1 is SGHAT and CDR2 is FQNNGV. The CDR3 sequence is CASSLGLTSGARTDTQYF. CDR3 sequence (DNA): TGTGCCAGCAGCTTGGGACTGACTAGCGGGGCTCGCACAGATACGCAGTATTTT.

This clonotype showed up just a few times. This chain uses TRBV2 with TRBJ1-5, with D unclear. The CDR3 length is 12 residues. The germline V gene encodes CDR1 SNHLY and CDR2 FYNNEI. The V end was cut by 7 bases, the J end by 8 bases, with 12 bases between. The CDR3 protein is CASKGGLEPQHF. The DNA for the CDR3 is TGTGCCAGCAAGGGAGGTTTGGAGCCCCAGCATTTT.

This sequence joins TRBV4-3 and TRBJ1-6; D remains unclear. CDR3 length: 17 residues. The V gene's germline CDR1 is LGHNA and CDR2 YSLEER. The ends were cut back, 0 bases at V and 7 bases at J, with 16 bases in the middle. The chain's CDR3 is CASSQDQGSGRNSPLHF. The CDR3 coding sequence is TGCGCCAGCAGCCAAGATCAAGGAAGCGGCAGAAATTCACCCCTCCACTTT.

In its sample, this clonotype was seen a few times. The J gene is TRBJ2-2, the V gene TRBV19; D is perhaps TRBD1 (6 bases). Germline-derived CDR1 and CDR2 are LNHDA and SQIVND (reference sequence). The length of the CDR3 is 17 residues. V lost 3 bases and J 6 bases, leaving 20 bases between the germline ends. In nucleotides, the CDR3 is TGTGCCAGTAGTATTAGGACAGTAAAGTCGCGGGCCGGGGAGCTGTTTTTT. This encodes CASSIRTVKSRAGELFF.